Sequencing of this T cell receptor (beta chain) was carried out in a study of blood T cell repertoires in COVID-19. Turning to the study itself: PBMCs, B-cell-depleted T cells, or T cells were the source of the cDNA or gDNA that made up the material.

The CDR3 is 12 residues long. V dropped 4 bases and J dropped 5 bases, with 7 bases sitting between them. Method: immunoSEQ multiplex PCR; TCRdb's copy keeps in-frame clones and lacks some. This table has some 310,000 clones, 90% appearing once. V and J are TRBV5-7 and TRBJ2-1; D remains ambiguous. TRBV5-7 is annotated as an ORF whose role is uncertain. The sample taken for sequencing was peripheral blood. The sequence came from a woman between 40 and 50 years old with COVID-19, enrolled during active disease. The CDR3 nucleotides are TGTGCCAGCAGCAAAACTAACAATGAGCAGTTCTTC. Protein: CASSKTNNEQFF.